This T cell receptor beta chain was sequenced in a study of blood T cells in healthy people across ages. Study background: Every two T cells gave about one barcoded beta molecule via template switching. Study results and limitations: Comparison with aged donors showed that long-lived donors had more naive CD4+ cells and higher diversity.

In regard to this clonotype: As yet, its antigen is unknown.

CDR1 and CDR2 from the germline V gene are SGHAT and FQDESV (reference sequence). This CDR3 spans 14 amino acids. A J-beta primer mix and a sample-barcoded 5' primer were used in a second PCR of roughly 7 to 12 cycles. The template-switch adaptor, which had 12 random nucleotides, put a tag on each cDNA molecule. TCRdb called the 5' RACE reads again in MiXCR, with one record for every CDR3 protein. The table records about a million distinct CDR3 sequences, roughly 47% of them present only once. Healthy Caucasian individuals from Russia aged 6 to 90 served as donors. The sequence was obtained from a woman aged 55-69 years in good health. Sequenced input: blood. The chain combines TRBV11-1 with TRBJ2-4, with a possible D match to TRBD2 (6 bases). The J call may be wrong; the DNA end is better matched by TRBJ2-7. CDR3 protein: CASSQAGGDYEQYF. CDR3 bases: TGTGCCAGCAGCCAGGCCGGAGGGGACTACGAGCAGTACTTC.